The 30 T cell receptor beta chains given below trace back to one sample, sequenced in a study of Graves' ophthalmopathy and Graves' hyperthyroidism. RNA transcripts were the template, and TCR beta CDR3 regions were amplified from them. Investigators did first-round RT-PCR with HTBI primers, then second-round multiplex PCR. TCRdb fed the multiplex PCR reads into MiXCR, producing one record per CDR3 protein. The table records hundreds of thousands of distinct CDR3 sequences, 45% of them present only once. Input material: peripheral blood. These receptors were collected from an adult man with Graves' ophthalmopathy.

V gene TRBV7-3 combines with J gene TRBJ2-7, with 11 bases fitting TRBD2. With 3 bases clipped from V and 7 bases from J, the junction kept 8 bases outside the gene matches. The germline CDR1 and CDR2 sequences are SGHTA and FQGTGA. The CDR3 runs 15 residues. CDR3 amino acids: CASSFSGGGFNEQYF. CDR3 nucleotide sequence: TGTGCCAGCAGCTTTAGCGGGGGGGGTTTCAATGAGCAGTACTTC.

DNA for the CDR3: TGTGCCAGCTCGATGACACAGATGAACACTGAAGCTTTCTTT. It yields the protein CASSMTQMNTEAFF. The chain couples TRBV6-1 to TRBJ1-1; the D is unclear. CDR1 and CDR2 (germline): MNHNS, SASEGT. The V end was cut by 8 bases, the J end by 0 bases, with 13 bases between. CDR3 size: 14 residues.

The rearrangement uses TRBV20-1 and TRBJ2-5; 11 bases are a match to TRBD2. CDR3 size: 15 residues. The V gene end was trimmed by 6 bases and the J gene end by 3 bases; junction bases not matched to a gene: 9. From germline, CDR1 is DFQATT and CDR2 SNEGSKA (reference sequence). In nucleotides, the CDR3 is TGCAGTGCGCCTCCTAGCGGGGGGCTAAAAGAGACCCAGTACTTC. Translation gives CSAPPSGGLKETQYF.

A remark on this clonotype: One base away lies a much larger clone, so this may be a sequencing read error. V usage is TRBV7-2 and J usage is TRBJ1-1; D gene uncertain. Germline CDR1 is SGHTA and CDR2 is FQGNSA. The CDR3 covers 12 residues. CDR3 in amino acids: CASNVPNAEAFF. In DNA, the CDR3 is TGTGCCAGCAACGTACCGAACGCTGAAGCTTTCTTT.

This chain uses TRBV20-1 with TRBJ2-7; D may correspond to TRBD1 or TRBD2 (6 bases each). The CDR3 runs 15 residues. Trimming pared 0 bases from V and 3 bases from J, leaving 15 bases between. Germline loops: CDR1 DFQATT, CDR2 SNEGSKA (reference sequence). CDR3 sequence reads: CSAREWRGVNYEQYF. The CDR3 DNA is TGCAGTGCTAGAGAATGGAGGGGGGTTAACTACGAGCAGTACTTC.

This rearrangement joins TRBV20-1 to TRBJ2-5; 12 nucleotides match TRBD2. J was trimmed by 0 bases and V by 1 base; bases with no gene match: 9. This CDR3 has 18 residues. CDR1 is DFQATT, CDR2 SNEGSKA, per germline (reference sequence). The CDR3 here is CSARGTSGAIWYQETQYF. CDR3 DNA sequence: TGCAGTGCTAGAGGGACTAGCGGGGCCATTTGGTACCAAGAGACCCAGTACTTC.

This chain connects TRBV9 to TRBJ2-3, with D unclear. CDR1 SGDLS and CDR2 YYNGEE come from the germline V gene. V lost 0 bases, J lost 4 bases, and 6 bases lay in between. The CDR3 loop spans 13 amino acids. The CDR3 DNA reads TGTGCCAGCAGCGTAGGTGTCGCAGATACGCAGTATTTT. This sequence encodes CASSVGVADTQYF.

As concerns this clonotype: One end of the junction varies from germline; a read error may be responsible. CDR3 sequence (DNA): TGTGCCAGCAGCTTAGAGCCTCCCTCTAGGGGGGAGCAGTTTTTT. Amino acids: CASSLEPPSRGEQFF. V and J are TRBV7-9 and TRBJ2-2; the D call may be TRBD1 or TRBD2 (6 bases each). In germline, CDR1 is SEHNR, CDR2 FQNEAQ (reference sequence). The CDR3 length is 15 residues.

The chain employs TRBV20-1 and TRBJ1-1, with TRBD1 identical over 9 bases. Germline V gene data show CDR1 as DFQATT and CDR2 as SNEGSKA (reference sequence). CDR3 length: 14 amino acids. The V segment lost 0 bases and the J segment 3 bases; nucleotides outside the gene matches: 2. CDR3 loop: CSARDGQGYTEAFF. The CDR3 nucleotides read TGCAGTGCTAGAGATGGACAGGGGTACACTGAAGCTTTCTTT.

In its sample, this clonotype was seen a few times. The chain uses TRBV5-5 and TRBJ2-7, with 10 bases aligning to TRBD1. CDR1 is SGHKS and CDR2 is YYEKEE in the germline V gene (reference sequence). V lost 4 bases and J lost 5; bases outside the gene matches: 9. The CDR3 totals 15 residues. The CDR3 DNA reads as TGTGCCAGCAGCAAGGGACAGGGGAGTGCGGACGAGCAGTACTTC. Translated, it gives CASSKGQGSADEQYF.

The chain uses TRBV3-1 and TRBJ1-1; D may be TRBD1 (5 bases). Per the germline V gene, CDR1 is LGHDT and CDR2 is YNNKEL (reference sequence). V shed 1 base and J shed 3 bases, with 9 bases lying between them. This CDR3 is built from 14 residues. DNA of the CDR3: TGTGCCAGCAGCCAAGGGCCGGGGGACACTGAAGCTTTCTTT. This encodes CASSQGPGDTEAFF.

This clonotype was observed a handful of times. This chain links TRBV7-2 with TRBJ1-1, with D perhaps matching TRBD1 (5 bases). The germline V gene encodes CDR1 SGHTA and CDR2 FQGNSA. CDR3 length equals 12 residues. Trimming took off 3 bases at V and 11 bases at J, with 13 bases between the two ends. The CDR3 DNA reads TGTGCCAGCAGCTTCCGACAGAGTATCGCTTTCTTT. It specifies CASSFRQSIAFF.

The chain employs TRBV19 and TRBJ1-1; the D is unclear. The CDR3 contains 12 residues. The germline V and J ends were trimmed by 5 bases and 5 bases, with 9 bases remaining between them. Per the germline V gene, CDR1 is LNHDA and CDR2 is SQIVND (reference sequence). Here the CDR3 reads CASSPWGTEAFF. The CDR3 nucleotides read TGTGCCAGTAGTCCTTGGGGAACTGAAGCTTTCTTT.

V is TRBV4-1 and J is TRBJ2-2; D unclear. The V gene lost 1 base and the J gene lost 1 base, with 7 bases spanning the gap. Germline lookup yields CDR1 MGHRA and CDR2 YSYEKL. CDR3 length: 15 amino acids. CDR3 nucleotides: TGCGCCAGCAGCCAAGTAGGGCTGAACACCGGGGAGCTGTTTTTT. This translates into CASSQVGLNTGELFF.

As to this clonotype: This may be a read error, as it is one base from a much larger clone. The missing conserved phenylalanine or tryptophan at the end of this CDR3 makes a read error likely. In DNA form, the CDR3 reads TGTGCCATCAGAGAGGGGTCTTCGAACACTGAAGCTTTCCTT. It encodes CAIREGSSNTEAFL. The genes are TRBV10-3 and TRBJ1-1; D is perhaps TRBD1 (5 bases). This CDR3 comprises 14 residues. The V gene's germline CDR1 is ENHRY and CDR2 SYGVKD. Trimming pared 6 bases from V and 1 base from J, leaving 12 bases between.

This clonotype has just a few counts. CDR3 coding DNA: TGTGCCAGCAGCCGCGGGACAGGGGCGAACACTGAAGCTTTCTTT. Its translation: CASSRGTGANTEAFF. The genes are TRBV7-8 and TRBJ1-1; TRBD1 agrees at 10 bases. V shed 5 bases and J 1 base; nucleotides not matched to a gene: 4. CDR3 length: 15 amino acids. Germline CDR1 is SGHVS and CDR2 is FQNEAQ.

This chain connects TRBV10-3 to TRBJ1-2; 9 positions match TRBD1. Per the germline V gene, CDR1 is ENHRY and CDR2 is SYGVKD. V trimming: 10 bases; J trimming: 4 bases; junction bases outside the gene matches: 19. This CDR3 has 17 residues. This chain's CDR3 is CASISPGVGQGIYGYTF. CDR3 DNA sequence: TGTGCCAGCATCTCCCCTGGTGTCGGACAGGGGATCTATGGCTACACCTTC.

The sample holds many counts of this clonotype. The V gene is TRBV10-3, the J gene TRBJ2-5, with a possible D match to TRBD2 (6 bases). Per the germline V gene, CDR1 is ENHRY and CDR2 is SYGVKD. The V end was cut by 3 bases, the J end by 3 bases, with 11 bases between. The CDR3 sequence is 14 residues long. DNA of the CDR3: TGTGCCATCAGTGATAGCGGCTCGGAAGAGACCCAGTACTTC. It encodes CAISDSGSEETQYF.

The table lists this clonotype with a few counts. The CDR3 spells CASSYQMNTGELFF. The CDR3 nucleotides are TGTGCCAGCAGTTACCAGATGAACACCGGGGAGCTGTTTTTT. The chain combines TRBV2 with TRBJ2-2; D gene unclear. CDR1 and CDR2 from the germline V gene are SNHLY and FYNNEI. Trimming removed 5 bases at V and 1 base at J, with 8 bases between. CDR3 length equals 14 residues.

The rearrangement links TRBV18 to TRBJ1-2; D is unresolved. This CDR3 is 14 amino acids long. Germline V CDR1 and CDR2: KGHSH, LQKENI. V lost 7 bases, J lost 2 bases, and 14 bases lay in between. The CDR3 DNA reads as TGTGCCAGCTTCCGGACCGCTGAGAACTATGGCTACACCTTC. This encodes CASFRTAENYGYTF.

This clonotype was recorded a few times. The chain has TRBV24-1 and TRBJ2-5, with a tentative D call TRBD1 (5 bases). The CDR3 is 15 residues long. Per the germline V gene, CDR1 is KGHDR and CDR2 is SFDVKD. Trimming left V 5 bases short and J 1 base short, with 13 bases between. The DNA of the CDR3 is TGTGCCACCAGTGGCCTGGTAGACAGCCAAGAGACCCAGTACTTC. Its translation: CATSGLVDSQETQYF.

This clonotype was seen only a few times. V gene TRBV20-1 combines with J gene TRBJ2-7; D is unresolved. This CDR3 contains 13 residues. Germline V gene sequence: CDR1 DFQATT, CDR2 SNEGSKA (reference sequence). V lost 1 base, J lost 1 base, and 8 bases lay in between. The CDR3 reads CSARATRSYEQYF. CDR3 in DNA: TGCAGTGCTAGAGCGACTCGATCCTACGAGCAGTACTTC.

The chain uses TRBV27 and TRBJ2-7; D might be TRBD1 (6 bases). This CDR3 region has 13 residues. Between the trimmed V and J ends, which lost 6 bases and 5 bases, there was a span of 14 bases. Germline loops: CDR1 MNHEY, CDR2 SMNVEV (reference sequence). The CDR3 here is CASSNPYRDEQYF. CDR3 DNA sequence: TGTGCCAGCAGCAACCCCTACAGGGACGAGCAGTACTTC.

The J gene is TRBJ1-2, the V gene TRBV7-9; 8 positions agree with TRBD1. The CDR3 has 16 amino acids. The trim removed 0 bases at V and 4 bases at J, leaving 7 bases unmatched. Germline assignment: CDR1 SEHNR and CDR2 FQNEAQ (reference sequence). CDR3 sequence reads: CASSLAIAGGIYGYTF. CDR3 coding DNA: TGTGCCAGCAGCTTAGCGATCGCAGGGGGCATCTATGGCTACACCTTC.

Of note for this clonotype: One end of the junction varies from germline; a read error may be responsible. The V call is TRBV10-3, the J call TRBJ2-7; 7 positions match TRBD2. Germline-derived CDR1 and CDR2 are ENHRY and SYGVKD. This CDR3 is built from 16 residues. CDR3 amino acids: CASSSPRTRGSYEQYF. The CDR3 DNA follows: TGTGCCAGCAGTTCCCCCCGGACTAGGGGCTCCTACGAGCAGTACTTC.

To note about this clonotype: The missing conserved phenylalanine or tryptophan at the end of this CDR3 makes a read error likely. The chain combines TRBV28 with TRBJ2-5, with D hard to call. From germline, CDR1 is MDHEN and CDR2 SYDVKM. This CDR3 region has 13 residues. The V end lost 6 bases, the J end lost 5 bases, and 13 bases lay between the germline ends. The CDR3 region is CASSPRVPETQYS. The CDR3 nucleotides are TGTGCCAGCAGCCCCCGGGTTCCCGAGACCCAGTACTCC.

Only a few counts were recorded for this clonotype. This chain connects TRBV29-1 to TRBJ1-1, with 12 bases lining up with TRBD1. This CDR3 region has 16 residues. Losses at the gene ends were 3 bases for V and 0 bases for J; bases not matched to a gene: 5. The V gene's germline CDR1 is SQVTM and CDR2 ANQGSEA. The CDR3 reads CSVEGTGGVLNTEAFF. The CDR3 DNA sequence: TGCAGCGTTGAGGGGACAGGGGGCGTGTTGAACACTGAAGCTTTCTTT.

This chain connects TRBV7-2 to TRBJ2-7; 8 bases agree with TRBD1. CDR3 size: 15 residues. Germline V CDR1 and CDR2: SGHTA, FQGNSA. V shed 5 bases and J 1 base; nucleotides not matched to a gene: 7. The CDR3 nucleotides are TGTGCCAGCAGCCCAGGGGGCCCTAGATCCTACGAGCAGTACTTC. The encoded protein is CASSPGGPRSYEQYF.

This chain links TRBV7-2 with TRBJ2-2, with TRBD1 matching 9 bases. Germline CDR1 reads SGHTA; CDR2 reads FQGNSA. V shed 5 bases and J 7 bases; nucleotides not matched to a gene: 5. CDR3 length: 14 amino acids. The CDR3 DNA reads as TGTGCCAGCAGCGGGACAGGGAGGGGCGGGGAGCTGTTTTTT. This gives the protein CASSGTGRGGELFF.

The V gene is TRBV11-2, the J gene TRBJ2-7; D uncertain. Germline CDR1 is SGHAT and CDR2 is FQNNGV. The V and J ends lost 4 bases and 9 bases respectively, with 25 bases between them. The length of the CDR3 is 16 residues. The CDR3 loop is CASSSTMGRRYEWQYF. The CDR3 DNA follows: TGTGCCAGCAGCTCAACAATGGGTCGCCGCTACGAGTGGCAGTACTTC.